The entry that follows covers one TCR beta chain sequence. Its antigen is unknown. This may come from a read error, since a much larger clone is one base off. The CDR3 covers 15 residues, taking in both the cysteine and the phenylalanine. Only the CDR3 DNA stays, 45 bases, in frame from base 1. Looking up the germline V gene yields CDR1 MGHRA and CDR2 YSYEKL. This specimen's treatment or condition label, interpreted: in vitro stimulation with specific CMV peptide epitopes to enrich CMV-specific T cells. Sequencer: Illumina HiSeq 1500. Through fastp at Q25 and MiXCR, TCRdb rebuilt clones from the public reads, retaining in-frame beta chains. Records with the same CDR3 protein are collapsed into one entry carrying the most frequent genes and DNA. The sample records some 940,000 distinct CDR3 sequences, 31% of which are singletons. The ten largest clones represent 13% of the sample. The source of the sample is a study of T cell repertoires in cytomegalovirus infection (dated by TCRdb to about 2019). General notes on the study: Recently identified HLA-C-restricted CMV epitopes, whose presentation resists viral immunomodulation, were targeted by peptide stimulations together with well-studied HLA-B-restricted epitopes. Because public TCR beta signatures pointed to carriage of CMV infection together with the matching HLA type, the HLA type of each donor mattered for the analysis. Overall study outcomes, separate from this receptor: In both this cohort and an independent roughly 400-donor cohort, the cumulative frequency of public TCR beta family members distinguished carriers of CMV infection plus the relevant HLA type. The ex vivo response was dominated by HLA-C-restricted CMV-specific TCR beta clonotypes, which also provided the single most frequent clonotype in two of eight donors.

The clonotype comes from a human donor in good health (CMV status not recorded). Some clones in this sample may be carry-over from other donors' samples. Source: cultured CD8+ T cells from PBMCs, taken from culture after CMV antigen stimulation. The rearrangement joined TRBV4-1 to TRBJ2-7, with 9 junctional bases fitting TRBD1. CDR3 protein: CTSSLGTGQSYEQYF. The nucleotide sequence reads TGCACCAGCAGCCTGGGGACAGGGCAGTCCTACGAGCAGTACTTC.